The 22 T cell receptor beta chains in this list originate from one sample, sequenced in a study of OX40 agonist ivuxolimab in advanced cancers. Assay used: immunoSEQ multiplex PCR; TCRdb lists only in-frame clones, some missing. The table lists nearly 110,000 clones, approximately 90% of them singletons. Sequenced material: CD4+ or CD8+ T cells sorted from blood, taken in a trial of the OX40 agonist ivuxolimab. These TCRs come from an adult with an advanced solid tumor such as melanoma, head and neck, liver or kidney cancer.

The chain combines TRBV10-3 with TRBJ2-7; a possible D gene is TRBD1 (6 bases). The CDR3 is 12 residues long. Germline V gene lookup returns CDR1 ENHRY and CDR2 SYGVKD. The V gene lost 5 bases and the J gene lost 3 bases, with 8 bases spanning the gap. CDR3: CAISKTGYEQYF. CDR3 bases: TGTGCCATCAGTAAGACAGGCTACGAGCAGTACTTC.

V usage is TRBV7-9 and J usage is TRBJ2-2; the D gene is possibly TRBD1 (6 bases). V dropped 3 bases and J dropped 7 bases, with 15 bases sitting between them. The germline gives CDR1 SEHNR, CDR2 FQNEAQ (reference sequence). CDR3 length: 15 amino acids. CDR3 DNA sequence: TGTGCCAGCAGCTTTGATCCCAGGGGCGGCGGGGAGCTGTTTTTT. This translates into CASSFDPRGGGELFF.

The chain joins TRBV6-5 to TRBJ2-5; D is unresolved. Germline CDR1 MNHEY, CDR2 SVGAGI. There are 13 residues in the CDR3. The ends were cut back, 6 bases at V and 1 base at J, with 9 bases in the middle. The CDR3 nucleotides are TGTGCCAGCAGGCCAGACGGCCAAGAGACCCAGTACTTC. It codes for CASRPDGQETQYF.

The table lists this clone with a count of one. The J gene is TRBJ1-1, the V gene TRBV5-6; D possibly corresponds to TRBD1 (6 bases). Trimming cost V 5 bases and J 7 bases, with 12 bases left between them. CDR3 length equals 12 residues. Germline V CDR1 and CDR2: SGHDT, YYEEEE. In nucleotides, the CDR3 is TGTGCCAGCAGTCGGGGGCAGGTTGAAGCTTTCTTT. It translates to CASSRGQVEAFF.

V gene TRBV6-5 combines with J gene TRBJ2-7; D gene unclear. The V and J ends lost 2 bases and 1 base respectively, with 6 bases between them. The CDR3 has 13 amino acids. Germline V lookup: CDR1 MNHEY, CDR2 SVGAGI. In DNA form, the CDR3 reads TGTGCCAGCAGTTACATACTATCCTACGAGCAGTACTTC. Amino acids: CASSYILSYEQYF.

V is TRBV6-1 and J is TRBJ1-2; 7 bases map to TRBD1. Trimming took 6 bases from V and 6 from J; bases not matched to a gene: 7. From germline, CDR1 is MNHNS and CDR2 SASEGT. The CDR3 totals 13 residues. CDR3 DNA: TGTGCCAGCAGGGATGGACAGGCTCATGGCTACACCTTC. Protein product: CASRDGQAHGYTF.

This chain uses TRBV2 with TRBJ2-7; TRBD1 aligns across 7 bases. The germline CDR1 and CDR2 sequences are SNHLY and FYNNEI. This CDR3 is 12 amino acids long. The ends lost 9 bases at V and 4 bases at J; junction bases unmatched: 6. CDR3 nucleotide sequence: TGTGCCAGTTCCCCACAGGGGTACGAGCAGTACTTC. It yields the protein CASSPQGYEQYF.

The genes are TRBV7-2 and TRBJ2-1; D remains ambiguous. V was clipped by 2 bases and J by 0 bases, with 8 bases between them. This CDR3 is built from 15 residues. Germline assignment: CDR1 SGHTA and CDR2 FQGNSA. The CDR3 loop reads CASSLLASSYNEQFF. CDR3 in DNA: TGTGCCAGCAGCTTATTGGCCAGCTCCTACAATGAGCAGTTCTTC.

This sequence joins TRBV2 and TRBJ1-4; 10 bases line up with TRBD1. V shed 6 bases, J shed 8 bases, and the junction held 9 bases outside the gene matches. Germline CDR1 is SNHLY and CDR2 is FYNNEI. The length of the CDR3 is 15 residues. CDR3 in amino acids: CASSDRGLLNEKLFF. DNA for the CDR3: TGTGCCAGCAGCGACAGGGGGCTCCTCAACGAAAAACTGTTTTTT. Looking up the rest from reference TRBV2 and TRBJ1-4 gives the full variable domain: EPEVTQTPSHQVTQMGQEVILRCVPISNHLYFYWYRQILGQKVEFLVSFYNNEISEKSEIFDDQFSVERPDGSNFTLKIRSTKLEDSAMYFCASSDRGLLNEKLFFGSGTQLSVL.

The V and J genes are TRBV7-2 and TRBJ2-5, with a possible D match to TRBD2 (7 bases). This CDR3 spans 13 amino acids. CDR1 and CDR2 from the germline V gene are SGHTA and FQGNSA. The ends were cut back, 5 bases at V and 7 bases at J, with 14 bases in the middle. CDR3 nucleotides: TGTGCCAGCAGCCAGAAGGGGGAGGGGACCCAGTACTTC. The encoded protein is CASSQKGEGTQYF.

The J gene is TRBJ2-1, the V gene TRBV5-6; D is undetermined. Deletions cut 4 bases from V and 9 bases from J, with 8 bases between. In germline, CDR1 is SGHDT, CDR2 YYEEEE. The CDR3 is 11 amino acids. The CDR3 region is CASSRLGEQFF. For the CDR3, the DNA is TGTGCCAGCAGCCGGCTCGGTGAGCAGTTCTTC. Full variable domain (missing parts from reference TRBV5-6 and TRBJ2-1): DAGVTQSPTHLIKTRGQQVTLRCSPKSGHDTVSWYQQALGQGPQFIFQYYEEEERQRGNFPDRFSGHQFPNYSSELNVNALLLGDSALYLCASSRLGEQFFGPGTRLTVL.

This clone was counted once. V usage is TRBV5-6 and J usage is TRBJ2-3; 7 positions agree with TRBD2. The trim removed 4 bases at V and 3 bases at J, leaving 14 bases unmatched. Per germline, CDR1 SGHDT and CDR2 YYEEEE. This CDR3 region has 17 residues. CDR3 sequence reads: CASSKGTAGLSTDTQYF. In nucleotides, the CDR3 is TGTGCCAGCAGCAAAGGAACCGCGGGACTATCGACAGATACGCAGTATTTT. Full variable domain (remainder filled in from reference TRBV5-6 and TRBJ2-3): DAGVTQSPTHLIKTRGQQVTLRCSPKSGHDTVSWYQQALGQGPQFIFQYYEEEERQRGNFPDRFSGHQFPNYSSELNVNALLLGDSALYLCASSKGTAGLSTDTQYFGPGTRLTVL.

This clone was seen a single time. The chain employs TRBV11-2 and TRBJ2-3; 9 positions match TRBD2. Germline trimming cut 1 base from V and 1 base from J; bases unmatched to any gene: 0. CDR1 is SGHAT and CDR2 is FQNNGV in the germline V gene. CDR3 length: 15 amino acids. CDR3 coding DNA: TGTGCCAGCAGCTTAGTAGCGGGGGGCACAGATACGCAGTATTTT. This encodes CASSLVAGGTDTQYF.

The J gene is TRBJ1-1, the V gene TRBV2; weak D call: TRBD1 (5 bases). Trimming removed 7 bases from V and 3 bases from J, with 15 bases in between. The CDR3 covers 14 residues. Germline V gives CDR1 SNHLY, CDR2 FYNNEI. The CDR3 region has the DNA TGTGCCAGCAAAAGATTGGGGGGAGACACTGAAGCTTTCTTT. Encoded protein: CASKRLGGDTEAFF.

The chain is built from TRBV11-2 and TRBJ1-3, with unresolved D. Trimming cost V 3 bases and J 5 bases, with 5 bases left between them. Germline CDR1 reads SGHAT; CDR2 reads FQNNGV. The CDR3 extends over 12 amino acids. The chain's CDR3 is CASSFERNTIYF. The CDR3 DNA sequence: TGTGCCAGCAGCTTTGAGCGAAACACCATATATTTT.

This chain joins TRBV18 and TRBJ1-1; perhaps TRBD1 as D (5 bases). The V end was cut by 2 bases, the J end by 7 bases, with 11 bases between. The CDR3 covers 13 residues. Germline CDR1 is KGHSH and CDR2 is LQKENI. For the CDR3, the DNA is TGTGCCAGCTCACCAAGCCGGGACCGTGAAGCTTTCTTT. Translated: CASSPSRDREAFF. The variable domain in full, completed from reference TRBV18 and TRBJ1-1, reads NAGVMQNPRHLVRRRGQEARLRCSPMKGHSHVYWYRQLPEEGLKFMVYLQKENIIDESGMPKERFSAEFPKEGPSILRIQQVVRGDSAAYFCASSPSRDREAFFGQGTRLTVV.

The chain links TRBV5-1 to TRBJ2-1; 7 bases map to TRBD1. Germline V gene data show CDR1 as SGHRS and CDR2 as YFSETQ. J gave up 6 bases and V 4 bases, and 7 bases lay outside the gene matches. The length of the CDR3 is 14 residues. As DNA, the CDR3 is TGCGCCAGCAGCCCCAGGGACAGAGGCAATGAGCAGTTCTTC. Protein product: CASSPRDRGNEQFF.

J is TRBJ1-2 and V is TRBV14; D possibly corresponds to TRBD1 (5 bases). V was pared by 8 bases and J by 4 bases, with 17 bases between. Germline loops: CDR1 SGHDN, CDR2 FVKESK. The CDR3 is 14 amino acids. CDR3: CASWLRGLGYGYTF. CDR3 nucleotides: TGTGCCAGCTGGCTTCGGGGGTTAGGCTATGGCTACACCTTC. The whole variable domain, remainder taken from reference TRBV14 and TRBJ1-2, is EAGVTQFPSHSVIEKGQTVTLRCDPISGHDNLYWYRRVMGKEIKFLLHFVKESKQDESGMPNNRFLAERTGGTYSTLKVQPAELEDSGVYFCASWLRGLGYGYTFGSGTRLTVV.

The chain combines TRBV28 with TRBJ2-5, with 9 bases lining up with TRBD1. The CDR3 sequence is 14 residues long. V dropped 6 bases and J dropped 5; count of bases not matched to a gene: 7. In germline, CDR1 is MDHEN, CDR2 SYDVKM. CDR3 nucleotide sequence: TGTGCCAGCAGCCGTGGGACAGGGAGGGAGACCCAGTACTTC. Translating it yields CASSRGTGRETQYF.

V and J are TRBV2 and TRBJ2-1, with D possibly TRBD1 on 6 matching bases. CDR1 and CDR2 from the germline V gene are SNHLY and FYNNEI. Trimming pared 1 base from V and 5 bases from J, leaving 6 bases between. The CDR3 is 13 amino acids. The CDR3 sequence is CASSEGTDNEQFF. The CDR3 coding sequence is TGTGCCAGCAGTGAAGGGACAGACAATGAGCAGTTCTTC.

The V and J genes are TRBV7-2 and TRBJ2-7, with no clear D. CDR3 length: 12 amino acids. The V gene's germline CDR1 is SGHTA and CDR2 FQGNSA. The V end lost 6 bases, the J end lost 1 base, and 7 bases lay between the germline ends. The CDR3 nucleotides are TGTGCCAGCAGGGGCGGTTCCTACGAGCAGTACTTC. Its protein is CASRGGSYEQYF. Variable domain in full (rest from reference TRBV7-2 and TRBJ2-7): GAGVSQSPSNKVTEKGKDVELRCDPISGHTALYWYRQSLGQGLEFLIYFQGNSAPDKSGLPSDRFSAERTGGSVSTLTIQRTQQEDSAVYLCASRGGSYEQYFGPGTRLTVT.

The count of this clone is one. The chain has TRBV28 and TRBJ1-5, with D maybe TRBD1 (6 bases). CDR1 MDHEN and CDR2 SYDVKM come from the germline V gene. The CDR3 runs to 15 residues. V was pared by 5 bases and J by 4 bases, with 15 bases between. The CDR3 region has the DNA TGTGCCAGCAGTCTACAGTGGGACATAAATCAGCCCCAGCATTTT. Translating it yields CASSLQWDINQPQHF. The entire variable domain, with the rest obtained from reference TRBV28 and TRBJ1-5, is as follows: DVKVTQSSRYLVKRTGEKVFLECVQDMDHENMFWYRQDPGLGLRLIYFSYDVKMKEKGDIPEGYSVSREKKERFSLILESASTNQTSMYLCASSLQWDINQPQHFGDGTRLSIL.